This T cell receptor (beta chain) was recorded in a study of T cells after posttransplantation cyclophosphamide. To note about this clone: Its antigen remains unknown.

Profiling relied on immunoSEQ multiplex PCR, and the TCRdb table lists in-frame clones only, not all of them. The table shows tens of thousands of clones, with over 75% occurring only once. A marrow graft followed busulfan-fludarabine conditioning, with cyclophosphamide on days +3 and +4. Study findings and constraints: TRB overlap between skin or GI tissue T cells and blood was limited. Donor CD8+ memory clones often dominated recipient blood repertoires at later times. TRB clonality was highly associated with recipient CMV seropositivity and reactivation.

The CDR3 runs 14 residues. Unmatched junction bases numbered 2, after V lost 3 bases and J lost 4 bases. Germline V gives CDR1 SGHAT, CDR2 FQNNGV. The material was CD4+ T cells sorted from blood, obtained just over 1,900 days after a stem cell transplant with posttransplant cyclophosphamide. The J gene is TRBJ2-3, the V gene TRBV11-2; 9 positions agree with TRBD2. The TCR was taken from a female patient in her 40s who received an allogeneic stem cell transplant from a related donor, was CMV-positive, and had no GVHD. Part of the T cells may come from the graft donor. The CDR3 region has the DNA TGTGCCAGCAGCTTTGCGGGGGGGCCAGATACGCAGTATTTT. Amino acid sequence: CASSFAGGPDTQYF.